Listed here are 13 T cell receptor beta chains from one sample, sequenced in a study of T cell responses to AZD1222 COVID-19 vaccine. This table comes from immunoSEQ multiplex PCR, and its TCRdb copy is limited to in-frame clones, with some not included. This table has roughly 130,000 clones, roughly 94% appearing once. The sample consisted of peripheral blood, taken on day 0 of AZD1222 vaccination. The receptors originated from an adult in good health.

The chain carries TRBV7-3 and TRBJ1-2, with a tentative D call TRBD1 (6 bases). The CDR3 is 13 amino acids. Deletions cut 5 bases from V and 8 bases from J, with 15 bases between. Germline CDR1 SGHTA, CDR2 FQGTGA. CDR3 region: CASSPRQDGGYTF. CDR3 nucleotide sequence: TGTGCCAGCAGCCCCCGACAGGATGGGGGCTACACCTTC.

Here the CDR3 reads CASSPSGRFSYNEQFF. The CDR3 bases are TGTGCCAGCAGTCCTAGCGGGAGGTTCTCCTACAATGAGCAGTTCTTC. The chain joins TRBV7-9 to TRBJ2-1; TRBD2 aligns across 11 bases. Germline V gene lookup returns CDR1 SEHNR and CDR2 FQNEAQ (reference sequence). Trimming removed 6 bases from V and 0 bases from J; junction bases left unmatched: 4. The CDR3 has 16 amino acids.

The V gene is TRBV18, the J gene TRBJ1-1; 7 bases match TRBD1. The J segment lost 7 bases and the V segment lost 4 bases, leaving 12 bases of the junction unmatched. CDR3 length: 15 amino acids. Per germline, CDR1 KGHSH and CDR2 LQKENI. The chain's CDR3 is CASSRDSYILSEAFF. DNA for the CDR3: TGTGCCAGCTCACGGGACAGCTACATACTGAGTGAAGCTTTCTTT.

CDR3 in amino acids: CASHQDTGELFF. CDR3 nucleotides: TGTGCCAGCCATCAGGACACCGGGGAGCTGTTTTTT. This chain joins TRBV13 and TRBJ2-2, with D uncertain. Trimming stripped 8 bases from V and 3 bases from J, with 7 bases between. The CDR3 length is 12 residues. The germline V gene has CDR1 PRHDT and CDR2 FYEKMQ (reference sequence).

The chain carries TRBV18 and TRBJ2-7; D might be TRBD2 (5 bases). Germline values: CDR1 KGHSH, CDR2 LQKENI. This CDR3 region has 14 residues. The V end lost 2 bases, the J end lost 2 bases, and 10 bases lay between the germline ends. The CDR3 here is CASSPDYSTYEQYF. For the CDR3, the DNA is TGTGCCAGCTCACCAGACTACAGCACCTACGAGCAGTACTTC. The entire variable domain, with the rest obtained from reference TRBV18 and TRBJ2-7, is as follows: NAGVMQNPRHLVRRRGQEARLRCSPMKGHSHVYWYRQLPEEGLKFMVYLQKENIIDESGMPKERFSAEFPKEGPSILRIQQVVRGDSAAYFCASSPDYSTYEQYFGPGTRLTVT.

The chain uses TRBV12-3 or TRBV12-4 and TRBJ2-6, with 9 bases fitting TRBD1. CDR3 size: 13 residues. Germline trimming cut 5 bases from V and 11 bases from J; bases unmatched to any gene: 4. The CDR3 protein is CASSPRDRDVLTF. CDR3 nucleotides: TGTGCCAGCAGTCCCCGGGACAGGGACGTCCTGACTTTC.

This clone has just one count. The CDR3 is CASSIDRQGRAFF. The CDR3 region has the DNA TGTGCCAGTAGTATAGACCGACAGGGAAGAGCTTTCTTT. The rearrangement joins TRBV19 to TRBJ1-1; 7 bases agree with TRBD1. Germline CDR1 and CDR2: LNHDA and SQIVND (reference sequence). The junction had 5 bases not matched to a gene; V was cut back by 0 bases and J by 10 bases. The CDR3 runs to 13 residues.

This chain connects TRBV6-2 or TRBV6-3 to TRBJ2-1; 9 bases agree with TRBD2. This CDR3 is 15 amino acids long. V trimming: 5 bases; J trimming: 6 bases; junction bases outside the gene matches: 8. Per germline, CDR1 MNHEY and CDR2 SVGEGT. In nucleotides, the CDR3 is TGTGCCAGCAGTCGCCATGTTAGCGGGAGCAATGAGCAGTTCTTC. As protein: CASSRHVSGSNEQFF.

The V and J genes are TRBV2 and TRBJ1-6; D remains ambiguous. V was clipped by 2 bases and J by 3 bases, with 14 bases between them. The CDR3 is 17 amino acids. Per the germline V gene, CDR1 is SNHLY and CDR2 is FYNNEI. The CDR3 region is CASSERWAGDYNSPLHF. The CDR3 region has the DNA TGTGCCAGCAGTGAACGTTGGGCAGGCGACTATAATTCACCCCTCCACTTT.

The rearrangement joins TRBV4-1 to TRBJ2-7, with D tentatively TRBD2 (7 bases). The CDR3 contains 13 residues. Deletions cut 0 bases from V and 6 bases from J, with 9 bases between. CDR1 and CDR2 from the germline V gene are MGHRA and YSYEKL. The CDR3 nucleotides read TGCGCCAGCAGCCAAGACGGGGGGCGCGAGCAGTACTTC. It is translated as CASSQDGGREQYF.

V gene TRBV4-3 combines with J gene TRBJ2-1; D call uncertain. Per germline, CDR1 LGHNA and CDR2 YSLEER. CDR3 length: 14 residues. Trimming removed 1 base from V and 3 bases from J, with 7 bases in between. CDR3 sequence (DNA): TGCGCCAGCAGCCAAGCGTTGAGCTACAATGAGCAGTTCTTC. Its protein product is CASSQALSYNEQFF.

The chain uses TRBV7-8 and TRBJ2-5, with 8 bases lining up with TRBD2. The CDR3 length is 14 residues. Losses at the gene ends were 3 bases for V and 7 bases for J; bases not matched to a gene: 7. CDR1 SGHVS and CDR2 FQNEAQ come from the germline V gene. In nucleotides, the CDR3 is TGTGCCAGCAGCTTCGGGGGGGGGACGGTGACCCAGTACTTC. Translating it yields CASSFGGGTVTQYF.

This rearrangement joins TRBV7-2 to TRBJ1-5; D remains ambiguous. Trimming took 3 bases from V and 3 from J, leaving 3 bases between them. The germline V gene encodes CDR1 SGHTA and CDR2 FQGNSA. This CDR3 has 12 residues. The CDR3 is CASSLPNQPQHF. The CDR3 bases are TGTGCCAGCAGCTTGCCCAATCAGCCCCAGCATTTT.